The next 13 T cell receptor beta chains were all read from a single sample in a study of blood T cell repertoires in COVID-19. TCRdb's table, derived via immunoSEQ multiplex PCR, lists solely in-frame clones and lacks some. The sample records about 60,000 clones, around four fifths being singletons. Sequenced: peripheral blood. Receptor source: a human donor in a cohort sampled during active COVID-19.

The V gene is TRBV27, the J gene TRBJ2-1, with a possible D match to TRBD1 (5 bases). Trimming removed 4 bases at V and 10 bases at J, with 14 bases between. The CDR3 is 13 residues long. Germline V gene lookup returns CDR1 MNHEY and CDR2 SMNVEV (reference sequence). CDR3 sequence reads: CASSYAGSREQFF. CDR3 nucleotides: TGTGCCAGCAGTTATGCAGGGTCTCGAGAGCAGTTCTTC.

The J gene is TRBJ2-7, the V gene TRBV6-5; TRBD1 is a possible D gene (6 bases). Between the trimmed V and J ends, which lost 6 bases and 2 bases, there was a span of 17 bases. The CDR3 length is 15 residues. Germline loops: CDR1 MNHEY, CDR2 SVGAGI. The CDR3 region is CASSPARTATYEQYF. The CDR3 DNA is TGTGCCAGCAGCCCCGCCCGGACAGCTACCTACGAGCAGTACTTC.

This clone was seen a single time. The chain has TRBV4-1 and TRBJ1-1; TRBD1 agrees at 9 bases. J gave up 3 bases and V 1 base, and 3 bases lay outside the gene matches. Germline CDR1 and CDR2: MGHRA and YSYEKL. This CDR3 is 15 amino acids long. The CDR3 DNA sequence: TGCGCCAGCAGCCAAGGGGGACAGGGACACACTGAAGCTTTCTTT. As protein: CASSQGGQGHTEAFF.

The CDR3 region is CASRVQEGAYEQYF. The CDR3 DNA reads as TGTGCCAGCAGGGTTCAGGAAGGGGCCTACGAGCAGTACTTC. V usage is TRBV11-1 and J usage is TRBJ2-7; D possibly corresponds to TRBD1 (5 bases). V lost 6 bases to trimming and J lost 2 bases, with 14 bases between them. Per the germline V gene, CDR1 is SGHAT and CDR2 is FQDESV (reference sequence). The CDR3 extends over 14 amino acids.

The chain employs TRBV6-2 or TRBV6-3 and TRBJ1-1; a weak D match, TRBD1 (6 bases). CDR3 length equals 18 residues. Per germline, CDR1 MNHEY and CDR2 SVGEGT. Trimming shortened V by 2 bases and J by 1 base, and 20 bases separated the two germline ends. CDR3 amino acids: CASSYHEGGDFGNTEAFF. DNA for the CDR3: TGTGCCAGCAGTTACCATGAAGGGGGTGATTTCGGGAACACTGAAGCTTTCTTT.

V is TRBV6-2 or TRBV6-3 and J is TRBJ2-1; 7 positions match TRBD1. Germline V lookup: CDR1 MNHEY, CDR2 SVGEGT. The CDR3 runs to 13 residues. Trimming took 7 bases from V and 8 from J; bases not matched to a gene: 8. CDR3 DNA: TGTGCCAGCAACCCGACAGGGATCGATGAGCAGTTCTTC. Its translation: CASNPTGIDEQFF.

This clone came up a few times. The genes are TRBV2 and TRBJ1-6, with TRBD1 matching 7 bases. Losses at the gene ends were 3 bases for V and 10 bases for J; bases not matched to a gene: 6. CDR3 length: 14 residues. The germline gives CDR1 SNHLY, CDR2 FYNNEI. The CDR3 DNA reads TGTGCCAGCAGTGATACAGGGGCCTACTCACCCCTCCACTTT. It translates to CASSDTGAYSPLHF.

This clone was observed many times. The V gene is TRBV9, the J gene TRBJ2-7; 9 bases agree with TRBD1. There are 16 residues in the CDR3. The J segment lost 2 bases and the V segment lost 4 bases, leaving 10 bases of the junction unmatched. CDR1 and CDR2 (germline): SGDLS, YYNGEE. DNA of the CDR3: TGTGCCAGCAGCCCGAGACCGGGACAGGGTACCTACGAGCAGTACTTC. Encoded protein: CASSPRPGQGTYEQYF.

The CDR3 loop reads CASSLQAGGPGSYNEQFF. CDR3 nucleotide sequence: TGTGCCAGCAGCCTTCAAGCGGGGGGGCCGGGCTCCTACAATGAGCAGTTCTTC. The J gene is TRBJ2-1, the V gene TRBV7-3; the match to TRBD2 covers 10 bases. CDR3 length: 18 amino acids. Germline values: CDR1 SGHTA, CDR2 FQGTGA. The J segment lost 0 bases and the V segment lost 5 bases, leaving 10 bases of the junction unmatched.

This chain links TRBV7-8 with TRBJ1-1, with D possibly matching TRBD1 (5 bases). Looked up from germline, CDR1 is SGHVS and CDR2 is FQNEAQ. This CDR3 comprises 13 residues. The germline V and J ends were trimmed by 1 base and 12 bases, with 15 bases remaining between them. CDR3 amino acids: CASSLGGGGGTFF. The CDR3 region has the DNA TGTGCCAGCAGCTTAGGGGGGGGTGGCGGGACTTTCTTT.

This clone was counted at least ten times. The V call is TRBV7-9, the J call TRBJ1-2, with D hard to call. This CDR3 comprises 14 residues. V was trimmed by 1 base and J by 6 bases, leaving 12 bases between them. In germline, CDR1 is SEHNR, CDR2 FQNEAQ (reference sequence). CDR3 in DNA: TGTGCCAGCAGCTTAGTTTGGGCCAACGATGGCTACACCTTC. Protein: CASSLVWANDGYTF.

This clone was recorded only once. This rearrangement joins TRBV3-1 (or the pseudogene TRBV3-2) to TRBJ2-2, with 13 bases matching TRBD2. Germline V gene sequence: CDR1 LGHDT, CDR2 YNNKEL (reference sequence). CDR3 length: 18 residues. Germline trimming cut 2 bases from V and 4 bases from J; bases unmatched to any gene: 7. CDR3 region: CASSQTTLAGGFTGELFF. As DNA, the CDR3 is TGTGCCAGCAGCCAAACTACACTAGCGGGGGGGTTCACCGGGGAGCTGTTTTTT.

The genes are TRBV7-9 and TRBJ1-1; D possibly corresponds to TRBD1 (5 bases). This CDR3 comprises 16 residues. Trimming stripped 1 base from V and 5 bases from J, with 17 bases between. The germline V gene has CDR1 SEHNR and CDR2 FQNEAQ (reference sequence). CDR3 sequence reads: CASSLGGTQARTEAFF. DNA for the CDR3: TGTGCCAGCAGCTTAGGAGGGACTCAAGCAAGGACTGAAGCTTTCTTT.